This TCR beta chain was found in a study of breast tumors, draining lymph nodes, adjacent tissues. Points from the study as a whole: Tumors had less TCR diversity than lymph nodes, more than nontumor tissue.

Axillary draining lymph nodes of breast cancer patients supplied the node samples. TCRdb re-analysed the multiplex PCR reads in MiXCR, keeping a single row per CDR3 protein. The sample has approximately 280,000 distinct CDR3 sequences, about 30% seen once. This clonotype has only a few counts. Its specificity is not known. The CDR3 covers 13 residues. Germline values: CDR1 SGHAT, CDR2 FQNNGV. V was shortened by 5 bases and J by 0 bases, with 8 bases between the two germline ends. Sample: axillary lymph node tissue. The J gene is TRBJ2-7, the V gene TRBV11-2; weak D call: TRBD2 (6 bases). This clonotype originated in a female donor with breast cancer. Some clones in this sample may be carry-over from other donors' samples. CDR3 in amino acids: CASSPDYSYEQYF. The DNA of the CDR3 is TGTGCCAGCAGCCCGGACTACTCCTACGAGCAGTACTTC.